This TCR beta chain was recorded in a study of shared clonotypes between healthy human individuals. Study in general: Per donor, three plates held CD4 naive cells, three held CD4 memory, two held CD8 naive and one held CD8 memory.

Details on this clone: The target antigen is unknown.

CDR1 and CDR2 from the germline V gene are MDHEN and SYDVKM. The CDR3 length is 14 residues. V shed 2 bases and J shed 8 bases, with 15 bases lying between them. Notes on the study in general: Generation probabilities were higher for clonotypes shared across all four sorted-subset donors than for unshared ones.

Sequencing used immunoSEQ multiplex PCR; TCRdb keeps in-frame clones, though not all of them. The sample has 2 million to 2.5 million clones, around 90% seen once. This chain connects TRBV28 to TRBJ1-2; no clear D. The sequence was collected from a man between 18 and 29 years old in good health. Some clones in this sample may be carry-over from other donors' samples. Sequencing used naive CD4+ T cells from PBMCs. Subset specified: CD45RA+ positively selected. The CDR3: CASSLGTFHRGYTF. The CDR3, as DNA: TGTGCCAGCAGTTTAGGAACTTTCCATCGGGGCTACACCTTC.